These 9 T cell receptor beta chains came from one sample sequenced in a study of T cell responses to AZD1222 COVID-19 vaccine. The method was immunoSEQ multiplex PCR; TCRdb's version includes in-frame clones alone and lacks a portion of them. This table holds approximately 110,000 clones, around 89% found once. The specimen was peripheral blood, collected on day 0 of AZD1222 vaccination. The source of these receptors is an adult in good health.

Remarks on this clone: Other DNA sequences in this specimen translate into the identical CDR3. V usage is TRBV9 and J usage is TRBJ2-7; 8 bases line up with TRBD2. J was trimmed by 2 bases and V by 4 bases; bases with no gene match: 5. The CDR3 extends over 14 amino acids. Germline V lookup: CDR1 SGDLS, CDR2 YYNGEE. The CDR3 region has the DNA TGTGCCAGCAGCCCCCGAGCGGGAGCCTACGAGCAGTACTTC. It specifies CASSPRAGAYEQYF.

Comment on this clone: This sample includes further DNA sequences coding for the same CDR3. This CDR3 reads CASSLADQETQYF. Here the CDR3 DNA reads TGTGCCAGCAGCTTAGCGGACCAAGAGACCCAGTACTTC. This sequence joins TRBV7-8 and TRBJ2-5; no firm D call. Trimming cost V 0 bases and J 0 bases, with 2 bases left between them. The CDR3 loop spans 13 amino acids. Germline-derived CDR1 and CDR2 are SGHVS and FQNEAQ.

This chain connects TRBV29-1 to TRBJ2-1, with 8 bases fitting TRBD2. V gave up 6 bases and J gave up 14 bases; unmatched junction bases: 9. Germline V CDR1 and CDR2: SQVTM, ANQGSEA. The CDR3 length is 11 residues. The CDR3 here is CSVRLAPKEFF. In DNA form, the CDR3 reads TGCAGCGTAAGACTAGCGCCAAAGGAGTTCTTC.

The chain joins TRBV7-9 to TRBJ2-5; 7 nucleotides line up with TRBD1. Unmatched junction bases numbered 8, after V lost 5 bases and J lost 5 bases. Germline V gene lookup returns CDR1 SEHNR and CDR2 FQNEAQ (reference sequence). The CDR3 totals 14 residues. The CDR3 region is CASSPQTGLETQYF. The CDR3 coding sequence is TGTGCCAGCAGCCCTCAGACAGGGTTGGAGACCCAGTACTTC.

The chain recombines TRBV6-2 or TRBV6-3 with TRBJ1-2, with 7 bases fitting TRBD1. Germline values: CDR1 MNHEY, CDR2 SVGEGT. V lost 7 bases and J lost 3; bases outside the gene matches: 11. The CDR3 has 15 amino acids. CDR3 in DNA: TGTGCCAGCAACCCGACAGGGAGTGACTACTATGGCTACACCTTC. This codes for CASNPTGSDYYGYTF.

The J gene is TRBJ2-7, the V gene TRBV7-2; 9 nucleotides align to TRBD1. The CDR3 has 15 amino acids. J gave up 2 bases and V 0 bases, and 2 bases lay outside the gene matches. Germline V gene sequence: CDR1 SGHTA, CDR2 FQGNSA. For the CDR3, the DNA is TGTGCCAGCAGCTTAGCCGGGACAGGGACCTACGAGCAGTACTTC. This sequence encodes CASSLAGTGTYEQYF.

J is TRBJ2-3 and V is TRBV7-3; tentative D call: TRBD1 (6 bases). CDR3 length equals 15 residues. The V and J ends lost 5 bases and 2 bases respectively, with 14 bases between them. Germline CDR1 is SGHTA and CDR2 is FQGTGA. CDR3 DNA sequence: TGTGCCAGCAGCGCCCACAGGGATCCCACAGATACGCAGTATTTT. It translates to CASSAHRDPTDTQYF.

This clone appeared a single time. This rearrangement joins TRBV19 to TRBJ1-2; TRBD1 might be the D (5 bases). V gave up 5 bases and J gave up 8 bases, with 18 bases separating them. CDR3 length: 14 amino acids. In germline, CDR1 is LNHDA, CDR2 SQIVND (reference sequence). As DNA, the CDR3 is TGTGCCAGTAGTGGATCCGGGACGATAGGAGGCTACACCTTC. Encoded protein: CASSGSGTIGGYTF.

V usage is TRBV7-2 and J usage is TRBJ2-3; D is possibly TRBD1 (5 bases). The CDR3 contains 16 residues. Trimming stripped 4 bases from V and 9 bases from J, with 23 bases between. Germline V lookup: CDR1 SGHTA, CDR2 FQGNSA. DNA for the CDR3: TGTGCCAGCAGCTCCCGATTAGGGGCTCTCGAACGGACGCAGTATTTT. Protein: CASSSRLGALERTQYF. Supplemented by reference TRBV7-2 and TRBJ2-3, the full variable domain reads GAGVSQSPSNKVTEKGKDVELRCDPISGHTALYWYRQSLGQGLEFLIYFQGNSAPDKSGLPSDRFSAERTGGSVSTLTIQRTQQEDSAVYLCASSSRLGALERTQYFGPGTRLTVL.